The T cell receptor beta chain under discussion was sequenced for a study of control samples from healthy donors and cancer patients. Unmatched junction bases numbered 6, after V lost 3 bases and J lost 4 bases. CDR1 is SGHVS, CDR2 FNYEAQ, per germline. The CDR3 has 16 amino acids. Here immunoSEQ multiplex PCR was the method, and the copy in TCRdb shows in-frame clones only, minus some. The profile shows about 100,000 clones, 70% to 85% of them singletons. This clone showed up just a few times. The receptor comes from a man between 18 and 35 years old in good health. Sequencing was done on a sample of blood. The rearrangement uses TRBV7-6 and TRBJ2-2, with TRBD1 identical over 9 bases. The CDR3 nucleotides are TGTGCCAGCAGCTTCCTGGACAGGGGAGGCACCGGGGAGCTGTTTTTT. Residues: CASSFLDRGGTGELFF.